Listed below are T cell receptor beta chains from one sample, sequenced in a study of shared clonotypes between healthy human individuals. TCRdb's copy holds only in-frame clones and misses some; the assay was immunoSEQ multiplex PCR. The sample has about 1,500,000 clones, around 97% seen once. Input material: naive CD4+ T cells sorted from blood. The receptors here all came from a man aged 25 to 40 in good health. CDR3s include the opening cysteine and the closing phenylalanine or tryptophan. Fields, in order: CDR3 protein, CDR3 DNA, clone size, V gene, D gene, J gene. D genes are given only for firm matches. Not every row has a clone size; where given, it reads once, few, many or a size class.

cdr3_aa: CASSQEDNTEAFF; cdr3_nt: TGTGCCAGCTCACAGGAGGACAACACTGAAGCTTTCTTT; clone_size: .; v_call: TRBV18; d_call: .; j_call: TRBJ1-1
cdr3_aa: CASSIAREGQPQHF; cdr3_nt: TGTGCCAGTAGTATAGCCAGGGAGGGTCAGCCCCAGCATTTT; clone_size: .; v_call: TRBV19; d_call: .; j_call: TRBJ1-5
cdr3_aa: CASRPRAEVYRANYGYTF; cdr3_nt: TGTGCCAGCAGGCCCAGGGCAGAGGTCTACCGAGCTAACTATGGCTACACCTTC; clone_size: once; v_call: TRBV27; d_call: .; j_call: TRBJ1-2
cdr3_aa: CASQQNTEAFF; cdr3_nt: TGTGCCAGCCAACAGAACACTGAAGCTTTCTTT; clone_size: .; v_call: TRBV2; d_call: .; j_call: TRBJ1-1
cdr3_aa: CASSAKKAGQQNTGELFF; cdr3_nt: TGTGCCAGCAGCGCGAAAAAAGCGGGACAACAAAACACCGGGGAGCTGTTTTTT; clone_size: .; v_call: TRBV9; d_call: .; j_call: TRBJ2-2
cdr3_aa: CAISESGRRMNTEAFF; cdr3_nt: TGTGCCATCAGTGAGTCAGGACGCAGGATGAACACTGAAGCTTTCTTT; clone_size: .; v_call: TRBV10-3; d_call: .; j_call: TRBJ1-1
cdr3_aa: CASSFGQGVYEQYF; cdr3_nt: TGTGCCAGCAGCTTCGGACAGGGAGTCTACGAGCAGTACTTC; clone_size: .; v_call: TRBV7-2; d_call: TRBD1; j_call: TRBJ2-7
cdr3_aa: CASSESVGGAYNEQFF; cdr3_nt: TGCGCCAGCAGTGAGTCGGTGGGAGGGGCCTACAATGAGCAGTTCTTC; clone_size: .; v_call: TRBV10-2; d_call: TRBD2; j_call: TRBJ2-1
cdr3_aa: CASHRQANSYNEQFF; cdr3_nt: TGTGCCAGCCACAGACAGGCAAACTCCTACAATGAGCAGTTCTTC; clone_size: .; v_call: TRBV28; d_call: .; j_call: TRBJ2-1
cdr3_aa: CASSSTLNTEAFF; cdr3_nt: TGCGCCAGCAGTTCGACTCTGAACACTGAAGCTTTCTTT; clone_size: .; v_call: TRBV10-1; d_call: .; j_call: TRBJ1-1
cdr3_aa: CASKYTGGSETGYTF; cdr3_nt: TGTGCCAGCAAATATACAGGGGGCAGTGAAACTGGCTACACCTTC; clone_size: .; v_call: TRBV6-5; d_call: TRBD1; j_call: TRBJ1-2
cdr3_aa: CASSGQATETQYF; cdr3_nt: TGTGCCAGCAGTGGACAGGCCACGGAGACCCAGTACTTC; clone_size: .; v_call: TRBV6-1; d_call: .; j_call: TRBJ2-5
cdr3_aa: CASSQLRGYNEQFF; cdr3_nt: TGTGCCAGCAGTCAGTTACGCGGATACAATGAGCAGTTCTTC; clone_size: .; v_call: TRBV28; d_call: .; j_call: TRBJ2-1
cdr3_aa: CASSERWNEQFF; cdr3_nt: TGCGCCAGCAGTGAAAGGTGGAATGAGCAGTTCTTC; clone_size: .; v_call: TRBV10-1; d_call: .; j_call: TRBJ2-1
cdr3_aa: CSVLRQGGADEKLFF; cdr3_nt: TGCAGCGTTCTCAGACAGGGGGGTGCAGATGAAAAACTGTTTTTT; clone_size: .; v_call: TRBV29-1; d_call: TRBD1; j_call: TRBJ1-4
cdr3_aa: CASSLGTQGGEQYF; cdr3_nt: TGTGCCAGCAGCTTGGGGACACAGGGGGGCGAGCAGTACTTC; clone_size: .; v_call: TRBV5-4; d_call: TRBD1; j_call: TRBJ2-7
cdr3_aa: CASSFILAGSTDTQYF; cdr3_nt: TGTGCCAGCAGCTTCATTCTGGCGGGTAGCACAGATACGCAGTATTTT; clone_size: .; v_call: TRBV5-5; d_call: .; j_call: TRBJ2-3
cdr3_aa: CASSPVTGRGLAKNIQYF; cdr3_nt: TGTGCCAGCTCACCGGTGACAGGTCGAGGTCTCGCCAAAAACATTCAGTACTTC; clone_size: .; v_call: TRBV18; d_call: .; j_call: TRBJ2-4
cdr3_aa: CASSLIGAPYNEQFF; cdr3_nt: TGTGCCAGCAGCTTAATCGGTGCTCCCTACAATGAGCAGTTCTTC; clone_size: .; v_call: TRBV7-9; d_call: .; j_call: TRBJ2-1
cdr3_aa: CASSSGSRRAFF; cdr3_nt: TGTGCCAGCAGTTCCGGGAGTCGACGCGCTTTCTTT; clone_size: .; v_call: TRBV6-5; d_call: .; j_call: TRBJ1-1
cdr3_aa: CASRDRGGLEQYF; cdr3_nt: TGTGCCAGCAGGGACCGGGGGGGTCTCGAGCAGTACTTC; clone_size: .; v_call: TRBV2; d_call: TRBD2; j_call: TRBJ2-7
cdr3_aa: CASSSGGAGLNYGYTF; cdr3_nt: TGTGCCAGCAGCTCCGGGGGGGCAGGGCTAAACTATGGCTACACCTTC; clone_size: .; v_call: TRBV13; d_call: .; j_call: TRBJ1-2
cdr3_aa: CASSYFPSGIAEQYF; cdr3_nt: TGTGCCAGCAGTTACTTTCCTAGCGGGATTGCCGAGCAGTACTTC; clone_size: .; v_call: TRBV6-5; d_call: TRBD2; j_call: TRBJ2-7
cdr3_aa: CASSDPGGTNYNEQFF; cdr3_nt: TGTGCCAGCAGTGATCCGGGTGGGACTAACTACAATGAGCAGTTCTTC; clone_size: .; v_call: TRBV25-1; d_call: TRBD2; j_call: TRBJ2-1
cdr3_aa: CASSLGPLAGFTDTQYF; cdr3_nt: TGTGCCAGCAGTTTGGGGCCACTAGCGGGATTTACAGATACGCAGTATTTT; clone_size: .; v_call: TRBV28; d_call: TRBD2; j_call: TRBJ2-3
cdr3_aa: CASSLARTGSIAGELFF; cdr3_nt: TGTGCCAGCAGCTTAGCCCGGACAGGGTCAATCGCCGGGGAGCTGTTTTTT; clone_size: .; v_call: TRBV7-8; d_call: TRBD1; j_call: TRBJ2-2
cdr3_aa: CASSERTGRLETQYF; cdr3_nt: TGCGCCAGCAGTGAGCGGACAGGTCGGTTGGAGACCCAGTACTTC; clone_size: .; v_call: TRBV10-1; d_call: TRBD1; j_call: TRBJ2-5
cdr3_aa: CASSFSGLAGGAYEQYF; cdr3_nt: TGTGCCAGCAGTTTCTCGGGACTAGCGGGAGGAGCCTACGAGCAGTACTTC; clone_size: .; v_call: TRBV27; d_call: TRBD2; j_call: TRBJ2-7
cdr3_aa: CASRGRTGMSYTF; cdr3_nt: TGTGCCAGCAGAGGTCGGACAGGGATGAGCTACACCTTC; clone_size: .; v_call: TRBV2; d_call: TRBD1; j_call: TRBJ1-2
cdr3_aa: CSGARALNEQFF; cdr3_nt: TGCAGCGGCGCTAGGGCCCTCAATGAGCAGTTCTTC; clone_size: .; v_call: TRBV29-1; d_call: .; j_call: TRBJ2-1
cdr3_aa: CASSLGLASWDEQFF; cdr3_nt: TGCGCCAGCAGCTTGGGACTAGCGTCATGGGATGAGCAGTTCTTC; clone_size: .; v_call: TRBV5-1; d_call: TRBD2; j_call: TRBJ2-1
cdr3_aa: CASGPGLQGTQYF; cdr3_nt: TGCGCCAGCGGACCGGGACTCCAAGGGACCCAGTACTTC; clone_size: .; v_call: TRBV10-1; d_call: .; j_call: TRBJ2-5
cdr3_aa: CASSPEFEAFF; cdr3_nt: TGTGCCAGCAGTCCAGAGTTTGAAGCTTTCTTT; clone_size: .; v_call: TRBV7-2; d_call: .; j_call: TRBJ1-1
cdr3_aa: CASPQGGPTYNEQFF; cdr3_nt: TGTGCCAGCCCCCAAGGGGGACCAACCTACAATGAGCAGTTCTTC; clone_size: .; v_call: TRBV9; d_call: .; j_call: TRBJ2-1
cdr3_aa: CASSFSGGSVIDTQYF; cdr3_nt: TGCGCCAGCAGCTTCTCAGGGGGCTCGGTGATAGATACGCAGTATTTT; clone_size: once; v_call: TRBV5-1; d_call: TRBD1; j_call: TRBJ2-3
cdr3_aa: CASNSGRGQRSGNTIYF; cdr3_nt: TGTGCCAGCAATTCAGGGCGGGGACAGCGCTCTGGAAACACCATATATTTT; clone_size: .; v_call: TRBV19; d_call: TRBD1; j_call: TRBJ1-3
cdr3_aa: CASSLVQGNTEAFF; cdr3_nt: TGCGCCAGCAGCTTAGTACAGGGCAACACTGAAGCTTTCTTT; clone_size: once; v_call: TRBV5-1; d_call: .; j_call: TRBJ1-1